Sequencing of this TCR beta chain was carried out in a study of blood T cell repertoires in COVID-19. Study-level background: T cells, B-cell-depleted T cells, or PBMCs supplied cDNA or gDNA.

Germline CDR1 and CDR2: LNHDA and SQIVND (reference sequence). V gave up 5 bases and J gave up 8 bases; unmatched junction bases: 16. The CDR3 spans 17 residues. Per the study methods: Reference gene primer amplification gave nucleated cell count estimates. Profiling relied on immunoSEQ multiplex PCR, and the TCRdb table lists in-frame clones only, not all of them. From that table come the V and J calls and clone size; the DNA was used to work out D and trimming. This table has tens of thousands of clones, around 90% appearing once. This sequence joins TRBV19 and TRBJ1-2, with 11 bases fitting TRBD1. This clonotype originated in a woman of 80 years or more with acute or convalescent COVID-19. The specimen sequenced was peripheral blood. The CDR3 DNA reads as TGTGCCAGTAGTCCTCACCGCCCCCCGGGACAGGGGGACGGCTACACCTTC. Protein sequence: CASSPHRPPGQGDGYTF. The variable domain in full, completed from reference TRBV19 and TRBJ1-2, reads DGGITQSPKYLFRKEGQNVTLSCEQNLNHDAMYWYRQDPGQGLRLIYYSQIVNDFQKGDIAEGYSVSREKKESFPLTVTSAQKNPTAFYLCASSPHRPPGQGDGYTFGSGTRLTVV.